These 24 T cell receptor beta chains were sequenced from one sample in a study of T cell responses to AZD1222 COVID-19 vaccine. Method: immunoSEQ multiplex PCR; TCRdb's copy keeps in-frame clones and lacks some. Among 100,000 to 150,000 clones listed, 90% were seen once. This sample comprised peripheral blood, obtained on day 0 of MenACWY control vaccination. These receptors came from an adult in good health.

This rearrangement joins TRBV5-4 to TRBJ1-2; perhaps TRBD1 as D (6 bases). The CDR3 is 16 amino acids. Trimming took off 4 bases at V and 4 bases at J, with 20 bases between the two ends. The germline V gene has CDR1 SGHNT and CDR2 YYREEE (reference sequence). CDR3 bases: TGTGCCAGCAGCCCCACCACCTGGACAGATACCTATGGCTACACCTTC. Encoded protein: CASSPTTWTDTYGYTF.

The rearrangement joins TRBV4-1 to TRBJ1-1, with D possibly TRBD1 on 5 matching bases. V lost 0 bases to trimming and J lost 6 bases, with 14 bases between them. Germline CDR1 and CDR2: MGHRA and YSYEKL. This CDR3 comprises 15 residues. Here the CDR3 reads CASSQDSLQAAEAFF. Here the CDR3 DNA reads TGCGCCAGCAGCCAAGATTCTCTACAGGCCGCTGAAGCTTTCTTT.

The chain carries TRBV23-1 and TRBJ2-7; possibly TRBD1 for D (5 bases). TRBV23-1 is an ORF for which the function is uncertain. The V gene lost 0 bases and the J gene lost 6 bases, with 15 bases spanning the gap. This CDR3 region has 15 residues. For the CDR3, the DNA is TGCGCCAGCAGTCAATCGGGAAGGGCTAGGGGCGAGCAGTACGTC. Translation: CASSQSGRARGEQYV.

The V gene is TRBV19, the J gene TRBJ1-5; unclear D gene. The germline CDR1 and CDR2 sequences are LNHDA and SQIVND (reference sequence). Trimming stripped 7 bases from V and 0 bases from J, with 10 bases between. The CDR3 has 14 amino acids. The CDR3 nucleotides read TGTGCCAGTACCCCAGGTTATAGCAATCAGCCCCAGCATTTT. This translates into CASTPGYSNQPQHF.

The rearrangement uses TRBV14 and TRBJ1-6; possibly TRBD1 for D (6 bases). Germline V gene sequence: CDR1 SGHDN, CDR2 FVKESK. Trimming shortened V by 4 bases and J by 7 bases, and 14 bases separated the two germline ends. This CDR3 has 15 residues. The CDR3 DNA sequence: TGTGCCAGCAGCCGACGAGGAACAGGGAATTCACCCCTCCACTTT. It encodes CASSRRGTGNSPLHF.

The chain combines TRBV4-1 with TRBJ2-7, with 12 bases lining up with TRBD2. The trim removed 0 bases at V and 4 bases at J, leaving 1 base unmatched. Germline CDR1 reads MGHRA; CDR2 reads YSYEKL. The length of the CDR3 is 15 residues. The CDR3 is CASSQEGLAGYEQYF. CDR3 nucleotide sequence: TGCGCCAGCAGCCAAGAGGGACTAGCGGGTTACGAGCAGTACTTC.

V is TRBV6-5 and J is TRBJ2-1; maybe TRBD2 (5 bases). V lost 7 bases and J 7 bases, leaving 20 bases between the germline ends. Germline assignment: CDR1 MNHEY and CDR2 SVGAGI. The CDR3 runs 15 residues. Written as DNA, the CDR3 is TGTGCCAGCACCGCTTTTGCACGGGGTACTAATGAGCAGTTCTTC. Protein product: CASTAFARGTNEQFF.

The V gene is TRBV5-4, the J gene TRBJ1-6; TRBD1 matches at 7 bases. The length of the CDR3 is 16 residues. Germline CDR1 is SGHNT and CDR2 is YYREEE (reference sequence). The junction had 10 bases not matched to a gene; V was cut back by 2 bases and J by 8 bases. CDR3 DNA sequence: TGTGCCAGCAGCTTAGGGGCCAGGGGGGGTGATTCACCCCTCCACTTT. It translates to CASSLGARGGDSPLHF.

The V gene is TRBV3-1 (or the pseudogene TRBV3-2), the J gene TRBJ2-5, with 14 nucleotides matching TRBD2. This CDR3 has 18 amino acids. V shed 0 bases, J shed 2 bases, and the junction held 5 bases outside the gene matches. Germline values: CDR1 LGHDT, CDR2 YNNKEL (reference sequence). The DNA for the CDR3 is TGTGCCAGCAGCCAAGACCCGGGACTAGCGGGGGCACAAGAGACCCAGTACTTC. It is translated as CASSQDPGLAGAQETQYF.

The rearrangement uses TRBV5-4 and TRBJ2-1; 7 positions match TRBD2. The V segment lost 0 bases and the J segment 8 bases; nucleotides outside the gene matches: 11. Per germline, CDR1 SGHNT and CDR2 YYREEE (reference sequence). This CDR3 has 16 residues. DNA for the CDR3: TGTGCCAGCAGCTTGGGGCGTAGCGGGCGAGCTGATGAGCAGTTCTTC. It encodes CASSLGRSGRADEQFF.

The gene calls are TRBV6-5 and TRBJ1-4; TRBD1 is a possible D gene (6 bases). Deletions cut 6 bases from V and 4 bases from J, with 12 bases between. The CDR3 totals 14 residues. CDR1 is MNHEY, CDR2 SVGAGI, per germline. CDR3 sequence: CASRAGTRNEKLFF. The DNA for the CDR3 is TGTGCCAGCAGGGCCGGGACACGTAATGAAAAACTGTTTTTT.

This clone has only one observation. The chain couples TRBV5-1 to TRBJ1-2; D is unclear. The CDR3 totals 13 residues. Germline V gene sequence: CDR1 SGHRS, CDR2 YFSETQ. V dropped 4 bases and J dropped 7 bases, with 14 bases sitting between them. The CDR3 nucleotides are TGCGCCAGCAGCCCGATCTTGCGGGGTGGCTACACCTTC. It is translated as CASSPILRGGYTF.

This chain joins TRBV15 and TRBJ2-5; D is tentatively TRBD1 or TRBD2 (5 bases each). Per germline, CDR1 LNHNV and CDR2 YYDKDF (reference sequence). CDR3 length: 17 amino acids. The V end lost 2 bases, the J end lost 1 base, and 17 bases lay between the germline ends. The CDR3 reads CATSRLKVGGLQETQYF. As DNA, the CDR3 is TGTGCCACCAGCAGATTAAAGGTTGGGGGTCTCCAAGAGACCCAGTACTTC.

The chain is built from TRBV7-9 and TRBJ1-2, with a weak D call TRBD1 (6 bases). The CDR3 sequence is 15 residues long. Germline values: CDR1 SEHNR, CDR2 FQNEAQ (reference sequence). Trimming stripped 5 bases from V and 4 bases from J, with 17 bases between. DNA for the CDR3: TGTGCCAGCAGCAAAACCGGACAGCCAGCCTATGGCTACACCTTC. It yields the protein CASSKTGQPAYGYTF.

V is TRBV7-2 and J is TRBJ1-6; D is perhaps TRBD1 (6 bases). The V gene's germline CDR1 is SGHTA and CDR2 FQGNSA. This CDR3 is 16 amino acids long. Between the trimmed V and J ends, which lost 4 bases and 3 bases, there was a span of 13 bases. CDR3 sequence reads: CASSSPDRIYNSPLHF. Here the CDR3 DNA reads TGTGCCAGCAGCTCCCCGGACAGAATCTATAATTCACCCCTCCACTTT.

This chain links TRBV7-9 with TRBJ2-7, with D uncertain. The CDR3 sequence is 15 residues long. Germline assignment: CDR1 SEHNR and CDR2 FQNEAQ (reference sequence). V was cut by 5 bases and J by 5 bases, with 19 bases left in between. CDR3 amino acids: CASSPSGMGPDEQYF. The CDR3 DNA reads TGTGCCAGCAGCCCCTCGGGCATGGGCCCCGACGAGCAGTACTTC.

The chain has TRBV19 and TRBJ1-1, with D unresolved. V was cut by 3 bases and J by 2 bases, with 13 bases left in between. This CDR3 contains 15 residues. Germline loops: CDR1 LNHDA, CDR2 SQIVND (reference sequence). CDR3 in DNA: TGTGCCAGTAGTATTCTTGGCAGTTCAAACACTGAAGCTTTCTTT. This sequence encodes CASSILGSSNTEAFF.

This chain links TRBV9 with TRBJ2-7; 7 positions agree with TRBD2. Germline CDR1 SGDLS, CDR2 YYNGEE. The CDR3 covers 15 residues. Trimming took 4 bases from V and 5 from J; bases not matched to a gene: 12. The CDR3 DNA follows: TGTGCCAGCAGCTACCGGGACTACCAGAGCGACGAGCAGTACTTC. This gives the protein CASSYRDYQSDEQYF.

The V gene is TRBV7-3, the J gene TRBJ1-6; D unresolved. The germline V and J ends were trimmed by 5 bases and 13 bases, with 18 bases remaining between them. The CDR3 has 14 amino acids. The germline V gene encodes CDR1 SGHTA and CDR2 FQGTGA. The CDR3 DNA reads TGTGCCAGCAGCCGGTCGGGGATCCTCGAGCCCCTCCACTTT. It encodes CASSRSGILEPLHF. The whole variable domain, filled in from reference TRBV7-3 and TRBJ1-6, reads GAGVSQTPSNKVTEKGKYVELRCDPISGHTALYWYRQSLGQGPEFLIYFQGTGAADDSGLPNDRFFAVRPEGSVSTLKIQRTERGDSAVYLCASSRSGILEPLHFGNGTRLTVT.

V gene TRBV9 combines with J gene TRBJ1-1; TRBD1 matches 11 bases. V was pared by 4 bases and J by 5 bases, with 16 bases of the junction left unmatched. In germline, CDR1 is SGDLS, CDR2 YYNGEE. The length of the CDR3 is 18 residues. The CDR3 spells CASSPDRGRGARLTEAFF. The CDR3 DNA sequence: TGTGCCAGCAGCCCGGACAGGGGGCGCGGTGCTCGGCTGACTGAAGCTTTCTTT.

The chain links TRBV28 to TRBJ1-2, with TRBD1 matching 11 bases. Looked up from germline, CDR1 is MDHEN and CDR2 is SYDVKM. The CDR3 extends over 15 amino acids. With 5 bases clipped from V and 4 bases from J, the junction kept 6 bases outside the gene matches. CDR3 sequence: CASSLRTGGFYGYTF. The DNA for the CDR3 is TGTGCCAGCAGTCTCAGGACAGGGGGCTTCTATGGCTACACCTTC.

The chain recombines TRBV7-6 with TRBJ1-1; weak D call: TRBD1 (5 bases). Per the germline V gene, CDR1 is SGHVS and CDR2 is FNYEAQ. CDR3 length: 16 amino acids. Trimming took 2 bases from V and 7 from J, leaving 20 bases between them. The CDR3 loop reads CASSLSSGRRGIEAFF. CDR3 bases: TGTGCCAGCAGCTTATCGTCAGGGCGCCGGGGGATTGAAGCTTTCTTT.

The V and J genes are TRBV6-1 and TRBJ2-2; unclear D gene. Trimming left V 0 bases short and J 6 bases short, with 14 bases between. The CDR3 covers 16 residues. The germline CDR1 and CDR2 sequences are MNHNS and SASEGT. The CDR3 loop is CASSEAGGVTAGELFF. The DNA for the CDR3 is TGTGCCAGCAGTGAAGCGGGTGGGGTTACGGCCGGGGAGCTGTTTTTT.

J is TRBJ2-6 and V is TRBV10-3; the match to TRBD1 covers 7 bases. Germline V CDR1 and CDR2: ENHRY, SYGVKD. This CDR3 has 17 residues. V shed 6 bases, J shed 0 bases, and the junction held 8 bases outside the gene matches. The CDR3: CAISLGQESSGANVLTF. CDR3 bases: TGTGCCATCAGCCTCGGACAGGAAAGCTCTGGGGCCAACGTCCTGACTTTC.